Below, 14 T cell receptor beta chains from the same sample are listed, as sequenced in a study of CD8 T cells in ankylosing spondylitis. TCRdb re-called the 5' RACE reads through MiXCR, storing one row per CDR3 protein. The repertoire holds about 240,000 distinct CDR3 sequences, with roughly 8.6% as singletons. The sequencing sample was made of blood, either unsorted or a sorted T cell fraction (not recorded which). These receptors were obtained from a male donor with ankylosing spondylitis or in good health (not recorded which).

This clonotype turned up a few times. The gene calls are TRBV21-1 and TRBJ2-5; the table's TRBD2 call for D was not verified on the DNA. TRBV21-1 is a pseudogene segment. CDR3 length: 15 residues. The CDR3 region has the DNA TGTGCCAGCAGCAAAGATGGGCAGGGAGGGCAGACCCAGTACTTC. Its protein product is CASSKDGQGGQTQYF.

The sample holds many counts of this clonotype. The rearrangement joins TRBV20-1 to TRBJ2-3, with D maybe TRBD2 (5 bases). This CDR3 is built from 13 residues. CDR1 is DFQATT, CDR2 SNEGSKA, per germline (reference sequence). Trimming stripped 3 bases from V and 1 base from J, with 8 bases between. This chain's CDR3 is CSARDSGTDTQYF. In nucleotides, the CDR3 is TGCAGTGCTAGGGACTCCGGCACAGATACGCAGTATTTT.

This clonotype was seen ten or more times. J is TRBJ1-1 and V is TRBV15; maybe TRBD1 (6 bases). This CDR3 is 15 amino acids long. Per germline, CDR1 LNHNV and CDR2 YYDKDF (reference sequence). Trimming cost V 0 bases and J 3 bases, with 11 bases left between them. CDR3 in DNA: TGTGCCACCAGCAGAGATGGGGGCGAGGACACTGAAGCTTTCTTT. Translating gives CATSRDGGEDTEAFF. The full variable domain, with the rest looked up from reference TRBV15 and TRBJ1-1, is DAMVIQNPRYQVTQFGKPVTLSCSQTLNHNVMYWYQQKSSQAPKLLFHYYDKDFNNEADTPDNFQSRRPNTSFCFLDIRSPGLGDTAMYLCATSRDGGEDTEAFFGQGTRLTVV.

This rearrangement joins TRBV20-1 to TRBJ2-7, with D possibly being TRBD1 (6 bases). The ends were cut back, 4 bases at V and 1 base at J, with 11 bases in the middle. Germline CDR1 reads DFQATT; CDR2 reads SNEGSKA (reference sequence). CDR3 length: 13 residues. CDR3 loop: CSAKRDTSYEQYF. The CDR3 bases are TGCAGTGCTAAACGGGACACTTCCTACGAGCAGTACTTC.

In its sample, this clonotype was seen many times. The rearrangement uses TRBV5-5 and TRBJ2-2, with a tentative D call TRBD2 (5 bases). V shed 3 bases and J shed 0 bases, with 12 bases lying between them. Germline CDR1 and CDR2: SGHKS and YYEKEE (reference sequence). CDR3 size: 16 residues. This CDR3 reads CASSSSGVANTGELFF. DNA of the CDR3: TGTGCCAGCAGCTCGTCCGGGGTAGCGAACACCGGGGAGCTGTTTTTT.

This clonotype came up many times. The chain is built from TRBV15 and TRBJ1-5; possible D gene TRBD1, 5 bases. Germline CDR1 LNHNV, CDR2 YYDKDF (reference sequence). This CDR3 has 15 residues. Trimming cost V 0 bases and J 8 bases, with 14 bases left between them. CDR3 bases: TGTGCCACCAGCAGAGATCTGGGGACCGGGGAGCCCCAGCATTTT. It specifies CATSRDLGTGEPQHF.

This clonotype was seen a few times. The V and J genes are TRBV29-1 and TRBJ1-5, with no clear D. Germline loops: CDR1 SQVTM, CDR2 ANQGSEA. This CDR3 spans 13 amino acids. Trimming stripped 1 base from V and 7 bases from J, with 11 bases between. The CDR3 protein is CSVEGEGGQPQHF. As DNA, the CDR3 is TGCAGCGTTGAAGGGGAGGGTGGGCAGCCCCAGCATTTT.

This clonotype was counted ten times or more. This chain links TRBV20-1 with TRBJ2-7, with 15 bases fitting TRBD2. This CDR3 is built from 17 residues. V lost 4 bases, J lost 2 bases, and 9 bases stayed unmatched. The germline V gene encodes CDR1 DFQATT and CDR2 SNEGSKA (reference sequence). The CDR3 nucleotides read TGCAGTGCTAACAACGGGACTAGCGGGGGGAACCCCTACGAGCAGTACTTC. It yields the protein CSANNGTSGGNPYEQYF.

This clonotype was seen ten or more times. V and J are TRBV27 and TRBJ1-5; D is unclear. CDR1 is MNHEY and CDR2 is SMNVEV in the germline V gene (reference sequence). There are 15 residues in the CDR3. The V gene lost 2 bases and the J gene lost 0 bases, with 8 bases spanning the gap. CDR3 region: CASSLGRHSNQPQHF. CDR3 nucleotide sequence: TGTGCCAGCAGTTTAGGGCGGCATAGCAATCAGCCCCAGCATTTT.

At least ten counts were recorded for this clonotype. The chain uses TRBV19 and TRBJ1-5, with unresolved D. This CDR3 is 12 amino acids long. The ends were cut back, 8 bases at V and 0 bases at J, with 5 bases in the middle. Germline values: CDR1 LNHDA, CDR2 SQIVND (reference sequence). CDR3 amino acids: CASGYSNQPQHF. The CDR3 bases are TGTGCCAGTGGTTATAGCAATCAGCCCCAGCATTTT.

This clonotype has a count of ten or more. The V call is TRBV3-1, the J call TRBJ2-1; D unclear. The ends were cut back, 4 bases at V and 8 bases at J, with 21 bases in the middle. CDR3 length equals 16 residues. CDR1 and CDR2 (germline): LGHDT, YNNKEL (reference sequence). As DNA, the CDR3 is TGTGCCAGCAGCCTGAGAGTACGTGGCGCTCGGGATGAGCAGTTCTTC. It codes for CASSLRVRGARDEQFF.

This clonotype came up many times. This chain joins TRBV6-1 and TRBJ2-3; 9 bases are shared with TRBD2. CDR1 and CDR2 from the germline V gene are MNHNS and SASEGT. The CDR3 sequence is 14 residues long. The ends lost 7 bases at V and 6 bases at J; junction bases unmatched: 8. In nucleotides, the CDR3 is TGTGCCAGCACCGGGACTAGCACTGGGGATACGCAGTATTTT. Translation gives CASTGTSTGDTQYF.

This clonotype was found a few times. The chain has TRBV11-2 and TRBJ2-7, with D possibly matching TRBD1 (5 bases). This CDR3 is built from 13 residues. Germline assignment: CDR1 SGHAT and CDR2 FQNNGV. Trimming left V 2 bases short and J 4 bases short, with 9 bases between. The CDR3 spells CASSLQAGYEQYF. CDR3 bases: TGTGCCAGCAGCTTACAGGCAGGGTACGAGCAGTACTTC.

This clonotype was seen at least ten times. This chain joins TRBV10-1 and TRBJ2-4; a possible D gene is TRBD1 (6 bases). Per germline, CDR1 WNHNN and CDR2 SYGVQD (reference sequence). V lost 4 bases and J lost 2, with 6 bases in between. The CDR3 spans 13 residues. CDR3 nucleotides: TGCGCCAGCAGTGGGGACACCAAAAACATTCAGTACTTC. Its translation is CASSGDTKNIQYF.